The 13 T cell receptor beta chains listed next were all sequenced from one sample in a study of T-cell memory formation after mild COVID-19. TCRdb redid the calling of the 5' RACE reads with MiXCR, one entry per CDR3 protein. The repertoire holds 250,000 to 300,000 distinct CDR3 sequences, with roughly 15% as singletons. The sequenced sample consisted of PBMCs or a T cell subset sorted from them (not recorded which). These receptors were obtained from a man in his late teens or twenties who had mild COVID-19 (a few samples of this study predate the infection). Cell type and time point are not known.

There are a few counts of this clonotype. V and J are TRBV25-1 and TRBJ2-3, with 8 bases aligning to TRBD2. Germline lookup yields CDR1 MGHDK and CDR2 SYGVNS. The junction had 5 bases not matched to a gene; V was cut back by 1 base and J by 5 bases. The CDR3 totals 15 residues. The CDR3 DNA follows: TGTGCCAGCAGTGAATGGAGCGGGGGAAGAGATACGCAGTATTTT. It is translated as CASSEWSGGRDTQYF.

This clonotype showed up just a few times. This chain uses TRBV12-3 or TRBV12-4 with TRBJ1-1, with D tentatively TRBD1 (5 bases). This CDR3 comprises 13 residues. V lost 8 bases and J 7 bases, leaving 17 bases between the germline ends. The CDR3 loop reads CASGSLTELEAFF. DNA of the CDR3: TGTGCCAGCGGCTCCTTGACAGAGCTTGAAGCTTTCTTT.

This clonotype was seen a few times. This rearrangement joins TRBV7-2 to TRBJ1-6, with 8 positions matching TRBD1. Germline V gene data show CDR1 as SGHTA and CDR2 as FQGNSA. This CDR3 is built from 14 residues. V was pared by 5 bases and J by 8 bases, with 5 bases of the junction left unmatched. Here the CDR3 DNA reads TGTGCCAGCAGCCGGACAGGGCCGTATTCACCCCTCCACTTT. This gives the protein CASSRTGPYSPLHF.

The chain uses TRBV7-6 and TRBJ2-3; D not certain. Germline CDR1 is SGHVS and CDR2 is FNYEAQ. The CDR3 extends over 15 amino acids. The V end lost 1 base, the J end lost 5 bases, and 13 bases lay between the germline ends. CDR3 region: CASSLGQSYQDTQYF. The CDR3 region has the DNA TGTGCCAGCAGCTTAGGCCAGAGTTACCAAGATACGCAGTATTTT.

The CDR3 nucleotides are TGTGCCAGCAGCTTCGAGGGGTCGCCCCAGCATTTT. This codes for CASSFEGSPQHF. The chain joins TRBV5-5 to TRBJ1-5; tentative D call: TRBD1 (5 bases). The V and J ends lost 2 bases and 9 bases respectively, with 9 bases between them. The CDR3 runs 12 residues. Germline V gives CDR1 SGHKS, CDR2 YYEKEE (reference sequence).

The V and J genes are TRBV5-1 and TRBJ2-5, with D tentatively TRBD2 (6 bases). V was shortened by 2 bases and J by 4 bases, with 12 bases between the two germline ends. Germline CDR1 and CDR2: SGHRS and YFSETQ. The CDR3 consists of 14 residues. The CDR3 DNA reads TGCGCCAGCAGCTTCGATGTCGGGGGAGAGACCCAGTACTTC. This encodes CASSFDVGGETQYF.

This clonotype was detected many times. The chain links TRBV25-1 to TRBJ2-1; D is possibly TRBD1 (5 bases). Deletions cut 4 bases from V and 5 bases from J, with 15 bases between. CDR3 size: 15 residues. In germline, CDR1 is MGHDK, CDR2 SYGVNS. The CDR3 loop is CASSAPAGNHNEQFF. CDR3 DNA: TGTGCCAGCAGTGCCCCGGCAGGGAACCACAATGAGCAGTTCTTC.

This clonotype was observed a few times. The CDR3 loop reads CASSLSVGSGEETQYF. The CDR3 DNA sequence: TGCGCCAGCAGCTTGAGTGTTGGTAGCGGGGAGGAGACCCAGTACTTC. The genes are TRBV5-1 and TRBJ2-5, with 8 bases aligning to TRBD2. The CDR3 runs to 16 residues. Losses at the gene ends were 1 base for V and 5 bases for J; bases not matched to a gene: 10. Germline V gene data show CDR1 as SGHRS and CDR2 as YFSETQ.

This clonotype was counted between two and nine times. As DNA, the CDR3 is TGTGCCAGCAGCTTCCGGACAGGAAACACCGGGGAGCTGTTTTTT. Protein product: CASSFRTGNTGELFF. The chain employs TRBV7-2 and TRBJ2-2, with 7 bases aligning to TRBD1. The trim removed 3 bases at V and 2 bases at J, leaving 3 bases unmatched. The germline V gene encodes CDR1 SGHTA and CDR2 FQGNSA. The CDR3 contains 15 residues.

In its sample, this clonotype was seen a few times. The rearrangement joins TRBV6-5 to TRBJ2-7; D not certain. Per germline, CDR1 MNHEY and CDR2 SVGAGI. The CDR3 consists of 13 residues. The germline V and J ends were trimmed by 3 bases and 0 bases, with 6 bases remaining between them. DNA of the CDR3: TGTGCCAGCAGTTATCGCGGCTCCTACGAGCAGTACTTC. Its translation is CASSYRGSYEQYF.

This clonotype appeared many times. The chain combines TRBV11-2 with TRBJ2-7; D is unclear. V lost 4 bases to trimming and J lost 1 base, with 5 bases between them. This CDR3 comprises 12 residues. The V gene's germline CDR1 is SGHAT and CDR2 FQNNGV. The CDR3 DNA reads TGTGCCAGCAGCTGGAATTCCTACGAGCAGTACTTC. This sequence encodes CASSWNSYEQYF.

This clonotype was picked up a small number of times. V is TRBV4-2 and J is TRBJ2-7; 9 positions match TRBD1. The germline V gene encodes CDR1 LGHNA and CDR2 YNFKEQ. The CDR3 contains 17 residues. The V segment lost 2 bases and the J segment 0 bases; nucleotides outside the gene matches: 8. DNA of the CDR3: TGTGCCAGCAGCCAACTGATCCGGGACAGGGCCTCCTACGAGCAGTACTTC. As protein: CASSQLIRDRASYEQYF.

The J gene is TRBJ1-3, the V gene TRBV5-1, with TRBD1 matching over 8 bases. Germline lookup yields CDR1 SGHRS and CDR2 YFSETQ. The CDR3 spans 16 residues. The V and J ends lost 0 bases and 1 base, in that order; junction bases with no gene match: 3. The CDR3 is CASSLEQGASGNTIYF. In DNA, the CDR3 is TGCGCCAGCAGCTTGGAGCAGGGGGCTTCTGGAAACACCATATATTTT.